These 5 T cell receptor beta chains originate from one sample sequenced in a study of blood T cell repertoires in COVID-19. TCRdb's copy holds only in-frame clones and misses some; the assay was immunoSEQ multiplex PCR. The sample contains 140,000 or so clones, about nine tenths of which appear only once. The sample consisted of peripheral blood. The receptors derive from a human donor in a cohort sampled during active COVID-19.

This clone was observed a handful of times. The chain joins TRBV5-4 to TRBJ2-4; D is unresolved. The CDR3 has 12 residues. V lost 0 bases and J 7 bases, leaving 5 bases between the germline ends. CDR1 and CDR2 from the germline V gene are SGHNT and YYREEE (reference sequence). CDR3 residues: CASSLAGNIQYF. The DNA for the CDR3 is TGTGCCAGCAGCTTGGCAGGTAACATTCAGTACTTC.

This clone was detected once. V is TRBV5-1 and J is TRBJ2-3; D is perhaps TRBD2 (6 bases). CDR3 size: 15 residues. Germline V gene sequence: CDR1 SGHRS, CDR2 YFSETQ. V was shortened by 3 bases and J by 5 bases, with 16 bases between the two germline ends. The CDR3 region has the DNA TGCGCCAGCAGCTCGAGCTACCCCGGGAGAGATACGCAGTATTTT. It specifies CASSSSYPGRDTQYF.

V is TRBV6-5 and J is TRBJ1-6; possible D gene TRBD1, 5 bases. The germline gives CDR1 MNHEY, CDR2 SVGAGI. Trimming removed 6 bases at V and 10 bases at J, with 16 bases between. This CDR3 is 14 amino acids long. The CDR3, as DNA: TGTGCCAGCAGACAGGTCCACGTTGGATCACCCCTCCACTTT. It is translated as CASRQVHVGSPLHF.

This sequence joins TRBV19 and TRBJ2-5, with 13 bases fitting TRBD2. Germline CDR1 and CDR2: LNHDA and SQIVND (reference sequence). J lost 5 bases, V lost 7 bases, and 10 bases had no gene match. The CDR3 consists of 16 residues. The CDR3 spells CASIRLAGGQEETQYF. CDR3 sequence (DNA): TGTGCCAGTATCCGACTAGCGGGGGGCCAGGAGGAGACCCAGTACTTC.

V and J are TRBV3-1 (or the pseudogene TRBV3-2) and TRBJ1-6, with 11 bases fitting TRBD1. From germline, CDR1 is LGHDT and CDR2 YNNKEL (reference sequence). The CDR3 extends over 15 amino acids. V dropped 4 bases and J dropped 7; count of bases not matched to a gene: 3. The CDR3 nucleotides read TGTGCCAGCAGCCGTGGGACAGGGGGAAATTCACCCCTCCACTTT. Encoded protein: CASSRGTGGNSPLHF.